Each of the 22 T cell receptor beta chains below was sequenced from the same sample in a study of blood T cells in healthy people across ages (dated by TCRdb to between 2015 and 2017). The library came from 5' RACE. A second PCR of 7 to 11 cycles was performed with a sample-barcoded 5' primer and a J-beta primer mix. TCRdb took the public reads, trimmed them with fastp at Q25, ran MiXCR for clone calling and kept in-frame beta chains. Each record represents a unique CDR3 protein, reported with the most common genes and DNA among its rows. The sample data list around 1,800,000 distinct CDR3 sequences, and around 42% of these were observed just once. Of the sample, under 25% is held by the ten largest clones. The sample taken for sequencing was blood. Receptors originate from a human donor in good health.

This clonotype appeared a few times. This chain joins TRBV27 and TRBJ1-2, with D hard to call. This CDR3 spans 18 amino acids. Trimming removed 5 bases from V and 8 bases from J, with 30 bases in between. Germline V gene lookup returns CDR1 MNHEY and CDR2 SMNVEV (reference sequence). Here the CDR3 reads CASSTIGRINTNYGGYTF. CDR3 nucleotide sequence: TGTGCCAGCAGTACGATAGGTCGGATCAATACTAACTATGGCGGCTACACCTTC.

The chain combines TRBV5-1 with TRBJ1-1; D is uncertain. CDR1 and CDR2 from the germline V gene are SGHRS and YFSETQ. V lost 4 bases to trimming and J lost 8 bases, with 18 bases between them. CDR3 length: 14 amino acids. The CDR3 here is CASSRTVENVEAFF. CDR3 nucleotides: TGCGCCAGCAGCCGAACTGTCGAAAACGTCGAAGCTTTCTTT.

The J gene is TRBJ2-7, the V gene TRBV18; no firm D call. Germline assignment: CDR1 KGHSH and CDR2 LQKENI. The CDR3 is made up of 14 amino acids. The ends were cut back, 2 bases at V and 3 bases at J, with 11 bases in the middle. For the CDR3, the DNA is TGTGCCAGCTCACCAACGTCAGTTCGCTACGAGCAGTACTTC. Translated, it gives CASSPTSVRYEQYF.

This clonotype was observed many times. The chain has TRBV29-1 and TRBJ2-7, with TRBD1 matching 10 bases. The germline V gene has CDR1 SQVTM and CDR2 ANQGSEA. The CDR3 is 14 amino acids. The ends lost 6 bases at V and 7 bases at J; junction bases unmatched: 12. The CDR3: CSVDPGQGYGEQYF. The CDR3 bases are TGCAGCGTCGATCCGGGACAGGGGTATGGTGAGCAGTACTTC.

For this clonotype: A read error may account for a junction end that differs from germline. V usage is TRBV29-1 and J usage is TRBJ2-1; tentative D call: TRBD2 (7 bases). CDR1 is SQVTM and CDR2 is ANQGSEA in the germline V gene. The CDR3 is 17 amino acids. CDR3 in amino acids: CRVEEGQIRGARYEQFF. DNA for the CDR3: TGCAGAGTTGAAGAGGGGCAAATTCGGGGGGCCAGGTATGAGCAGTTCTTC.

This clonotype was counted a few times. The chain recombines TRBV7-2 with TRBJ1-6; D uncertain. Germline CDR1 and CDR2: SGHTA and FQGNSA. CDR3 size: 16 residues. Trimming removed 2 bases from V and 0 bases from J, with 8 bases in between. CDR3 coding DNA: TGTGCCAGCAGCTTAAGATACAGCTCCTATAATTCACCCCTCCACTTT. Protein product: CASSLRYSSYNSPLHF.

The chain couples TRBV20-1 to TRBJ2-5; no reliable D call. V was cut by 6 bases and J by 2 bases, with 13 bases left in between. This CDR3 has 13 residues. The germline CDR1 and CDR2 sequences are DFQATT and SNEGSKA (reference sequence). This chain's CDR3 is CSAVSAIQETQYF. The CDR3 DNA reads as TGCAGTGCAGTCTCAGCGATTCAAGAGACCCAGTACTTC.

For this clonotype: One end of the junction is discordant with germline, which a read error may explain. This chain joins TRBV9 and TRBJ2-5, with 8 bases aligning to TRBD1. There are 16 residues in the CDR3. Per germline, CDR1 SGDLS and CDR2 YYNGEE. CDR3 region: CASSRQGAGGVEIQYF. CDR3 DNA sequence: TGTGCCAGCAGCCGGCAAGGGGCAGGGGGCGTTGAGATCCAGTACTTC.

The CDR3 bases are TGTGCCAGCAGTTACCGGGACAGGGTGGACGAGCAGTACTTC. It encodes CASSYRDRVDEQYF. The gene calls are TRBV6-6 and TRBJ2-7; 9 bases are shared with TRBD1. The CDR3 loop spans 14 amino acids. The V segment lost 2 bases and the J segment 5 bases; nucleotides outside the gene matches: 4. Germline V gene lookup returns CDR1 MNHNY and CDR2 SVGAGI (reference sequence).

This clonotype was observed a handful of times. The chain uses TRBV6-5 and TRBJ1-2; no firm D call. The germline CDR1 and CDR2 sequences are MNHEY and SVGAGI. The CDR3 spans 18 residues. V was cut by 0 bases and J by 2 bases, with 19 bases left in between. CDR3 coding DNA: TGTGCCAGCAGTTACTCGGGGTTTGGGAATGCAGTGAACTATGGCTACACCTTC. It specifies CASSYSGFGNAVNYGYTF.

This clonotype appeared a few times. The V gene is TRBV7-2, the J gene TRBJ1-1; the D is unclear. This CDR3 contains 13 residues. V shed 6 bases and J shed 3 bases, with 11 bases lying between them. CDR1 SGHTA and CDR2 FQGNSA come from the germline V gene. The CDR3 reads CASRQYGDTEAFF. In DNA, the CDR3 is TGTGCCAGCAGACAATACGGGGACACTGAAGCTTTCTTT.

V usage is TRBV19 and J usage is TRBJ2-3; D remains unclear. The V end was cut by 5 bases, the J end by 4 bases, with 22 bases between. The CDR3 consists of 17 residues. Germline-derived CDR1 and CDR2 are LNHDA and SQIVND (reference sequence). The CDR3 DNA is TGTGCCAGTAGTGCCCCCGGCCGGCCAGGCCCCGCAGATACGCAGTATTTT. It translates to CASSAPGRPGPADTQYF.

This clonotype was seen once. As DNA, the CDR3 is TGTGCCAGCAGTCACGGCGGGGGGTCGGGTACGCAGTATTTT. Translation gives CASSHGGGSGTQYF. The chain uses TRBV7-3 and TRBJ2-3, with 8 bases lining up with TRBD2. Germline CDR1 SGHTA, CDR2 FQGTGA. V trimming: 6 bases; J trimming: 8 bases; junction bases outside the gene matches: 10. The CDR3 sequence is 14 residues long.

This clonotype was seen a handful of times. This chain connects TRBV7-9 to TRBJ2-1, with D perhaps matching TRBD1 (6 bases). Germline V gives CDR1 SEHNR, CDR2 FQNEAQ (reference sequence). This CDR3 has 16 residues. Trimming shortened V by 0 bases and J by 6 bases, and 15 bases separated the two germline ends. The CDR3, as DNA: TGTGCCAGCAGCTTAGCACAGGGACAATTCTCCAATGAGCAGTTCTTC. Translating it yields CASSLAQGQFSNEQFF.

The chain employs TRBV7-9 and TRBJ1-5; a weak D match, TRBD1 (6 bases). Per the germline V gene, CDR1 is SEHNR and CDR2 is FQNEAQ (reference sequence). The CDR3 totals 14 residues. The germline V and J ends were trimmed by 5 bases and 8 bases, with 16 bases remaining between them. Written as DNA, the CDR3 is TGTGCCAGCAGCCGGACAGCGCCTGGGGAGCCCCAGCATTTT. Translation: CASSRTAPGEPQHF.

The V call is TRBV29-1, the J call TRBJ2-1; no firm D call. Germline CDR1 and CDR2: SQVTM and ANQGSEA. CDR3 length equals 11 residues. V was cut by 5 bases and J by 10 bases, with 12 bases left in between. DNA for the CDR3: TGCAGCGTTCCCGGACCCGGGGAGCAGTTCTTC. Residues: CSVPGPGEQFF.

This clonotype has just a few counts. The chain couples TRBV29-1 to TRBJ1-2; no reliable D call. V lost 8 bases to trimming and J lost 4 bases, with 8 bases between them. This CDR3 has 10 residues. CDR1 and CDR2 (germline): SQVTM, ANQGSEA. The chain's CDR3 is CSTDAYGYTF. As DNA, the CDR3 is TGCAGCACGGACGCCTATGGCTACACCTTC.

This clonotype was detected only a few times. V usage is TRBV11-3 and J usage is TRBJ2-3; 7 nucleotides line up with TRBD2. This CDR3 spans 15 amino acids. The germline gives CDR1 SGHNT, CDR2 YENEEA. V gave up 7 bases and J gave up 3 bases; unmatched junction bases: 10. The CDR3 spells CASTMDLGGTDTQYF. CDR3 DNA sequence: TGTGCCAGCACCATGGACCTGGGAGGGACAGATACGCAGTATTTT.

Regarding this clonotype: The junction shows a germline mismatch at one end, possibly a read error. This chain joins TRBV4-3 and TRBJ1-1, with TRBD1 as a possible D gene (6 bases). CDR1 is LGHNA, CDR2 YSLEER, per germline. CDR3 length equals 15 residues. CDR3 in DNA: TGCGCCGGCAGACCGGGACACATGGGGGAGACTGAAGCTTTCTTT. Translating gives CAGRPGHMGETEAFF.

This clonotype has only a few counts. The chain couples TRBV10-3 to TRBJ2-3, with 11 bases fitting TRBD2. The CDR3 is 17 amino acids. The V gene end was trimmed by 3 bases and the J gene end by 4 bases; junction bases not matched to a gene: 9. Germline V CDR1 and CDR2: ENHRY, SYGVKD. CDR3 region: CAISDPGVAGGPDTQYF. DNA of the CDR3: TGTGCCATCAGTGACCCCGGGGTAGCGGGGGGGCCAGATACGCAGTATTTT.

This clonotype has ten or more counts. This sequence joins TRBV20-1 and TRBJ2-5; the D is unclear. Germline V gives CDR1 DFQATT, CDR2 SNEGSKA (reference sequence). The V and J ends lost 4 bases and 5 bases respectively, with 11 bases between them. The CDR3 has 12 amino acids. CDR3 nucleotides: TGCAGTGCTACCCTACTGCAGGAGACCCAGTACTTC. This translates into CSATLLQETQYF.

This clonotype was found a few times. This sequence joins TRBV29-1 and TRBJ2-5, with D possibly being TRBD1 (5 bases). CDR1 is SQVTM, CDR2 ANQGSEA, per germline. There are 11 residues in the CDR3. CDR3 in amino acids: CSGASRETQYF. The CDR3 bases are TGCAGTGGGGCAAGCCGGGAGACCCAGTACTTC.